The 11 T cell receptor beta chains in this list originate from one sample, sequenced in a study of metastatic and nonmetastatic thyroid tumors. MiXCR reprocessed the PCR reads for TCRdb. The sample includes 30,000 or so clones, around a fifth of them seen just once. There were no patients who had received any treatment before thyroid surgery. The sample consisted of blood. The receptors shown here come from a female donor with papillary thyroid cancer or a benign thyroid nodule (not recorded which). Some clones in this sample may be carry-over from other donors' samples.

This clone was seen at least ten times. The gene calls are TRBV12-3 or TRBV12-4 and TRBJ2-7, with 10 bases aligning to TRBD2. J was trimmed by 7 bases and V by 6 bases; bases with no gene match: 15. The CDR3 has 16 amino acids. The chain's CDR3 is CASSQGVGTSVTEQYF. The DNA of the CDR3 is TGTGCCAGCAGCCAGGGGGTGGGGACTAGCGTAACAGAGCAGTACTTC.

This clone was counted many times. The gene calls are TRBV2 and TRBJ2-1, with 7 bases matching TRBD1. Unmatched junction bases numbered 5, after V lost 5 bases and J lost 7 bases. CDR1 is SNHLY and CDR2 is FYNNEI in the germline V gene. The CDR3 runs to 13 residues. The CDR3 bases are TGTGCCAGCAGTCGACAGGGTATGAATGAGCAGTTCTTC. Protein product: CASSRQGMNEQFF.

This clone was observed many times. The gene calls are TRBV6-2 or TRBV6-3 and TRBJ1-2; 8 nucleotides agree with TRBD1. The CDR3 spans 15 residues. Germline CDR1 reads MNHEY; CDR2 reads SVGEGT. V shed 5 bases and J 4 bases; nucleotides not matched to a gene: 9. The chain's CDR3 is CASSPRGRSIYGYTF. CDR3 bases: TGTGCCAGCAGTCCCAGGGGGCGAAGTATCTATGGCTACACCTTC.

This clone was detected ten times or more. The CDR3 sequence is CSVPRLADTDTQYF. The CDR3 DNA sequence: TGCAGTGTGCCCAGACTAGCGGACACAGATACGCAGTATTTT. The chain recombines TRBV20-1 with TRBJ2-3; TRBD2 matches 9 bases. With 7 bases clipped from V and 2 bases from J, the junction kept 7 bases outside the gene matches. Germline V CDR1 and CDR2: DFQATT, SNEGSKA (reference sequence). This CDR3 is 14 amino acids long.

This clone was picked up a small number of times. The chain combines TRBV18 with TRBJ2-7; D ambiguous. Per the germline V gene, CDR1 is KGHSH and CDR2 is LQKENI. This CDR3 is 14 amino acids long. The V end was cut by 5 bases, the J end by 3 bases, with 14 bases between. The CDR3 DNA reads TGTGCCAGCTCATCCTTAGCTGGGGACTACGAGCAGTACTTC. Amino acids: CASSSLAGDYEQYF.

This clone was seen repeatedly, ten times or more. The junction departs from the called germline gene at one end, perhaps through a read error. The rearrangement uses TRBV6-4 and TRBJ2-3, with TRBD2 matching 11 bases. The CDR3 consists of 19 residues. Germline loops: CDR1 MRHNA, CDR2 SNTAGT. The CDR3 region has the DNA TGTGCCAGCACCCCGAGTAGGACTAGCGGGCCGTGGCCCACAGCTACGCAGTATTTT. It is translated as CASTPSRTSGPWPTATQYF.

This clone was seen ten or more times. The rearrangement joins TRBV7-3 to TRBJ2-3, with 7 bases aligning to TRBD2. Germline V gene sequence: CDR1 SGHTA, CDR2 FQGTGA. The CDR3 sequence is 13 residues long. V trimming: 0 bases; J trimming: 10 bases; junction bases outside the gene matches: 4. The CDR3 sequence is CASSLTRSGAQYF. The CDR3, as DNA: TGTGCCAGCAGCTTAACGAGGAGCGGGGCGCAGTATTTT.

V usage is TRBV7-3 and J usage is TRBJ2-3; 8 nucleotides align to TRBD2. Germline values: CDR1 SGHTA, CDR2 FQGTGA. CDR3 length: 14 residues. V dropped 5 bases and J dropped 5; count of bases not matched to a gene: 6. CDR3 protein: CASSALAGKDTQYF. DNA for the CDR3: TGTGCCAGCAGCGCCCTAGCGGGTAAAGATACGCAGTATTTT.

This clone showed up many times. This sequence joins TRBV10-1 and TRBJ2-3, with TRBD2 matching 7 bases. J lost 1 base, V lost 4 bases, and 5 bases had no gene match. The CDR3 consists of 15 residues. Per germline, CDR1 WNHNN and CDR2 SYGVQD (reference sequence). CDR3 sequence: CASSATAGGTDTQYF. CDR3 bases: TGCGCCAGCAGTGCTACTGCGGGGGGCACAGATACGCAGTATTTT.

In its sample, this clone was seen many times. J is TRBJ1-2 and V is TRBV29-1, with TRBD1 matching over 7 bases. The CDR3 has 13 residues. V was pared by 3 bases and J by 3 bases, with 4 bases of the junction left unmatched. From germline, CDR1 is SQVTM and CDR2 ANQGSEA. DNA for the CDR3: TGCAGCGTTGAGAGGGGGCAGGACTATGGCTACACCTTC. Its protein is CSVERGQDYGYTF.

The chain joins TRBV18 to TRBJ2-5, with unresolved D. CDR1 KGHSH and CDR2 LQKENI come from the germline V gene. CDR3 length: 12 amino acids. The V and J ends lost 2 bases and 2 bases respectively, with 3 bases between them. CDR3 nucleotides: TGTGCCAGCTCACCAACGCAAGAGACCCAGTACTTC. Its protein is CASSPTQETQYF.